Shown below are 8 T cell receptor beta chains from a single sample sequenced in a study of blood T cell repertoires in COVID-19. Sequencing was performed with immunoSEQ multiplex PCR; in TCRdb, only in-frame clones are kept and a portion is missing. The table includes about 360,000 clones, approximately 86% detected once. Sequencing was carried out using peripheral blood. The receptors here all came from a woman aged 55-70 years with COVID-19, enrolled during active disease.

This rearrangement joins TRBV7-9 to TRBJ1-2; TRBD1 matches 12 bases. J lost 7 bases, V lost 5 bases, and 8 bases had no gene match. CDR1 SEHNR and CDR2 FQNEAQ come from the germline V gene (reference sequence). The CDR3 is 15 residues long. As DNA, the CDR3 is TGTGCCAGCAGCCCTCCGGGACAGGGGGCGGCTGGCTACACCTTC. As protein: CASSPPGQGAAGYTF. Using reference TRBV7-9 and TRBJ1-2 for the parts outside the CDR3, the full variable domain is DTGVSQNPRHKITKRGQNVTFRCDPISEHNRLYWYRQTLGQGPEFLTYFQNEAQLEKSRLLSDRFSAERPKGSFSTLEIQRTEQGDSAMYLCASSPPGQGAAGYTFGSGTRLTVV.

This chain links TRBV3-1 (or the pseudogene TRBV3-2) with TRBJ1-1; TRBD1 is a possible D gene (6 bases). This CDR3 contains 12 residues. With 6 bases removed from V and 7 bases from J, the gap between germline ends came to 12 bases. Germline V gene data show CDR1 as LGHDT and CDR2 as YNNKEL (reference sequence). The CDR3 nucleotides read TGTGCCAGCAGTGACACAGGGTTTGAAGCTTTCTTT. Its protein product is CASSDTGFEAFF.

Turning to this clone: Other DNA sequences from this sample encode an identical CDR3 as well. This chain links TRBV11-2 with TRBJ2-3; D gene unclear. The ends were cut back, 0 bases at V and 2 bases at J, with 3 bases in the middle. The CDR3 spans 13 residues. Germline V gene data show CDR1 as SGHAT and CDR2 as FQNNGV. The CDR3 protein is CASSLDFTDTQYF. DNA for the CDR3: TGTGCCAGCAGCTTAGACTTCACAGATACGCAGTATTTT. The variable domain in full, completed from reference TRBV11-2 and TRBJ2-3, reads EAGVAQSPRYKIIEKRQSVAFWCNPISGHATLYWYQQILGQGPKLLIQFQNNGVVDDSQLPKDRFSAERLKGVDSTLKIQPAKLEDSAVYLCASSLDFTDTQYFGPGTRLTVL.

The chain links TRBV6-6 to TRBJ1-1; the D gene is possibly TRBD1 (5 bases). Trimming removed 5 bases from V and 1 base from J, with 11 bases in between. This CDR3 is built from 14 residues. Germline V gives CDR1 MNHNY, CDR2 SVGAGI (reference sequence). CDR3 DNA sequence: TGTGCCAGCAGTCGCGGGGGGGGGAACACTGAAGCTTTCTTT. Residues: CASSRGGGNTEAFF.

This clone was detected once. V is TRBV5-1 and J is TRBJ1-4, with TRBD1 matching 7 bases. Germline CDR1 is SGHRS and CDR2 is YFSETQ. After removal of 4 bases from V and 1 base from J, the junction contained 4 bases not matched to a gene. There are 15 residues in the CDR3. CDR3 in amino acids: CASSGGGGTNEKLFF. The CDR3 region has the DNA TGCGCCAGCAGCGGAGGGGGCGGAACTAATGAAAAACTGTTTTTT.

V usage is TRBV4-1 and J usage is TRBJ2-1; no reliable D call. The CDR3 runs 16 residues. V was trimmed by 1 base and J by 1 base, leaving 11 bases between them. The germline gives CDR1 MGHRA, CDR2 YSYEKL. CDR3 amino acids: CASSQGPAVSYNEQFF. The CDR3 bases are TGCGCCAGCAGCCAAGGGCCGGCGGTGTCCTACAATGAGCAGTTCTTC.

CDR3 in DNA: TGCGCCAGCAGCTTCGGGGGGCCGTACAATGAGCAGTTCTTC. It encodes CASSFGGPYNEQFF. The chain recombines TRBV5-1 with TRBJ2-1, with D perhaps matching TRBD2 (7 bases). The germline V gene encodes CDR1 SGHRS and CDR2 YFSETQ. The CDR3 is 14 residues long. V dropped 2 bases and J dropped 4 bases, with 10 bases sitting between them.

The chain has TRBV5-5 and TRBJ1-2, with 8 positions matching TRBD1. Germline V gene sequence: CDR1 SGHKS, CDR2 YYEKEE (reference sequence). J lost 4 bases, V lost 4 bases, and 6 bases had no gene match. The CDR3 is 14 amino acids. CDR3: CASSQWTGTYGYTF. CDR3 nucleotides: TGTGCCAGCAGCCAGTGGACAGGGACCTATGGCTACACCTTC.